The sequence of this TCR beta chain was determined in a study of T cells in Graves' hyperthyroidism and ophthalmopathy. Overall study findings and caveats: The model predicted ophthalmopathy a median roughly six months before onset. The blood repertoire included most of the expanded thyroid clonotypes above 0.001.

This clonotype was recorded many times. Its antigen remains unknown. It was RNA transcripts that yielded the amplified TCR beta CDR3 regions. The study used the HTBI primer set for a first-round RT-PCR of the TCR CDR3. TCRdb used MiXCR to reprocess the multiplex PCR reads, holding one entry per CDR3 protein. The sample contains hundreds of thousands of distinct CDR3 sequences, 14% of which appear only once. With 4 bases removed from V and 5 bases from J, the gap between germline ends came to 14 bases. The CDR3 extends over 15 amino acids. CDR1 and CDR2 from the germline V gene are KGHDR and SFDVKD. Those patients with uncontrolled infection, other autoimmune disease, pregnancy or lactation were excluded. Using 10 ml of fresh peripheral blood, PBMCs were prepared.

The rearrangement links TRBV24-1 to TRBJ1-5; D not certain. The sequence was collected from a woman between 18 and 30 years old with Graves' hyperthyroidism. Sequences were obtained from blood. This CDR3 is CATSDPRVPHQPQHF. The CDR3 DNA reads TGTGCCACCAGTGACCCCCGGGTCCCACATCAGCCCCAGCATTTT.